In its sample, the clone carrying this TCR beta chain was seen many times. The data belong to a study of blood T cells in healthy people across ages. Trimming removed 8 bases from V and 4 bases from J, with 8 bases in between. The CDR3 has 11 amino acids. Germline-derived CDR1 and CDR2 are SGHVS and FQNEAQ. Primed by a sample-barcoded 5' primer and a J-beta primer mix, a second PCR proceeded for about 7 to 12 cycles. TCRdb recomputed calls from the 5' RACE reads with MiXCR, one row per CDR3 protein. Of about 730,000 distinct CDR3 sequences in the sample, 35% to 45% are singletons; the top ten hold 20% to 25%.

The sample taken for sequencing was blood. This chain links TRBV7-8 with TRBJ2-5, with D tentatively TRBD2 (6 bases). The sequence was obtained from a woman in her sixties or seventies in good health. The CDR3: CASGGRETQYF. CDR3 DNA: TGTGCCAGCGGAGGGCGAGAGACCCAGTACTTC.